A selection of T cell receptor beta chains follows, all from one sample in a study of naive and memory T cell subsets. In TCRdb, the UMI-ligation and nested PCR reads were re-called with MiXCR into one record per CDR3 protein. The sample gives approximately 80,000 distinct CDR3 sequences, 8% to 9.5% of which show up once; 1.2% is in the top ten. Sequenced input: naive CD8+ T cells from blood. These receptors originate from a human donor in good health. Each CDR3 is given with its conserved first and last residue. The D gene is left open where the match is weak. A row's size may be missing; if present it is once, few, many or a size class.

cdr3_aa,v_call,clone_size,j_call,d_call
CSVEDLREYEQFF,TRBV29-1,many,TRBJ2-1,.
CASGVVGTDTQYF,TRBV27,.,TRBJ2-3,.
CASSYRTGAPEAFF,TRBV6-2/TRBV6-3,.,TRBJ1-1,.
CASSLYEPGPYEQFF,TRBV27,few,TRBJ2-1,.
CASSKERDHRRYEQFF,TRBV21-1,few,TRBJ2-1,.
CASSLSDGGTEAFF,TRBV7-3,few,TRBJ1-1,.
CASRTSGAYNEQFF,TRBV12-3/TRBV12-4,many,TRBJ2-1,TRBD2
CSTEVVEGYTF,TRBV29-1,many,TRBJ1-2,.
CSARGPTSGRTDTQYF,TRBV20-1,many,TRBJ2-3,TRBD2
CASSVDSGEQYF,TRBV9,.,TRBJ2-7,.
CASSPHVLQTEKPYEQYF,TRBV4-3,.,TRBJ2-7,.
CATSDSVMWETQYF,TRBV24-1,many,TRBJ2-5,.
CASSLQLAGHEQYF,TRBV5-6,few,TRBJ2-7,TRBD2
CASSRAGPDSYEQYF,TRBV7-2,.,TRBJ2-7,.
CASSLEWAGLTDTQYF,TRBV11-2,.,TRBJ2-3,.
CSVALSETSWDTGELFF,TRBV29-1,.,TRBJ2-2,.
CASSPAIYQPQHF,TRBV19,.,TRBJ1-5,.
CASSPGGGQDQETQYF,TRBV11-2,.,TRBJ2-5,TRBD2
CASSFGSSGANVLTF,TRBV5-4,many,TRBJ2-6,.
CSITKPKAGYEQYF,TRBV29-1,many,TRBJ2-7,.
CASTSALGTEAFF,TRBV12-3/TRBV12-4,.,TRBJ1-1,.
CATLSCPYEQYF,TRBV28,.,TRBJ2-7,.
CAISESTVQGPTNEKLFF,TRBV10-3,many,TRBJ1-4,TRBD1
CASRAGTGPYEQYF,TRBV28,.,TRBJ2-7,.
CASTIGTGGLEQYF,TRBV12-3/TRBV12-4,few,TRBJ2-7,TRBD1
CASSLGISEQYF,TRBV5-6,few,TRBJ2-7,.
CASSLGQGDTQYF,TRBV28,.,TRBJ2-3,.
CSVQATQGSSYNEQFF,TRBV29-1,many,TRBJ2-1,.
CASSSTGTEGETQYF,TRBV11-1,.,TRBJ2-5,.
CASSVVPRDNEQFF,TRBV9,many,TRBJ2-1,.
CASKVRTLRASDTQYF,TRBV27,.,TRBJ2-3,.
CASSLGADQETQYF,TRBV28,.,TRBJ2-5,.